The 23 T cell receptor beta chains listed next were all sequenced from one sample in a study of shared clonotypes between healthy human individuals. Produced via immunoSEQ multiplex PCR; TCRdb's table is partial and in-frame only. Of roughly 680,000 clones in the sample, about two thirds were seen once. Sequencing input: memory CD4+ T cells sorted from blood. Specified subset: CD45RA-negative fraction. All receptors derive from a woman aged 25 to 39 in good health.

The CDR3 spells CASSELRGPYEQYF. The CDR3 nucleotides are TGTGCCAGCAGTGAACTCAGGGGCCCCTACGAGCAGTACTTC. The genes are TRBV2 and TRBJ2-7, with a possible D match to TRBD1 (6 bases). The CDR3 contains 14 residues. In germline, CDR1 is SNHLY, CDR2 FYNNEI. The V end was cut by 2 bases, the J end by 2 bases, with 10 bases between.

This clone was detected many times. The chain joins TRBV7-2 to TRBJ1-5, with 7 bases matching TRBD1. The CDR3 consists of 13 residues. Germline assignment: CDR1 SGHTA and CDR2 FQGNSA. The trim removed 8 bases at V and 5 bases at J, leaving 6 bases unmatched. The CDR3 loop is CASGRQGDQPQHF. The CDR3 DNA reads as TGTGCCAGCGGAAGACAGGGTGATCAGCCCCAGCATTTT.

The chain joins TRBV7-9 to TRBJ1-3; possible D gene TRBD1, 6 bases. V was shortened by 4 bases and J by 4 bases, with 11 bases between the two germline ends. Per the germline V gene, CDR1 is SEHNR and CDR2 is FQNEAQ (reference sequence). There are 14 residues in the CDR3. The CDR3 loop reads CASSYSGDGNTIYF. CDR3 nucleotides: TGTGCCAGCAGCTACTCAGGGGACGGAAACACCATATATTTT.

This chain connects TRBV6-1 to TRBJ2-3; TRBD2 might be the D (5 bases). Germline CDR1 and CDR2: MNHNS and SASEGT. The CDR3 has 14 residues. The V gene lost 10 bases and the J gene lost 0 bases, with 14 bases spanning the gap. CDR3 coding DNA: TGTGCCACATCCATAAGCGGAAGCACAGATACGCAGTATTTT. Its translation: CATSISGSTDTQYF.

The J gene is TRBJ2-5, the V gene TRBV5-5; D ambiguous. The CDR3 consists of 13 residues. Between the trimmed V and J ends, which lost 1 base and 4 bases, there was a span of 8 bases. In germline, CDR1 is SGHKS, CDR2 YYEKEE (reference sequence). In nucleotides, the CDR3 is TGTGCCAGCAGCTTGATTGGTTTAGAGACCCAGTACTTC. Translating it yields CASSLIGLETQYF.

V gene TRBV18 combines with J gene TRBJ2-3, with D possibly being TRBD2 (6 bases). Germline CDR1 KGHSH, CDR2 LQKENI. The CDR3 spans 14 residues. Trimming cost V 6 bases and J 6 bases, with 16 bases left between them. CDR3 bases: TGTGCCAGCTCCGGAAGCCGGGAGAAGGATACGCAGTATTTT. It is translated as CASSGSREKDTQYF.

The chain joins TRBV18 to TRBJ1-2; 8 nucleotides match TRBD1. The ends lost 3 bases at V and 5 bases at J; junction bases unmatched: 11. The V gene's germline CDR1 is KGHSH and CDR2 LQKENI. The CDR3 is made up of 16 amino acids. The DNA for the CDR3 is TGTGCCAGCTCACCGGACAGGGCCCGAGCGCGATATGGCTACACCTTC. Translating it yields CASSPDRARARYGYTF.

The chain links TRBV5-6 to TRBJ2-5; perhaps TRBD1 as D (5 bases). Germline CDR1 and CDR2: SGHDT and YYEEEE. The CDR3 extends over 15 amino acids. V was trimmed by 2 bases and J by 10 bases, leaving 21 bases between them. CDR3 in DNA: TGTGCCAGCAGCTTTTTAGAAGGCCTCCAAAGGGGCCAGTACTTC. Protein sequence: CASSFLEGLQRGQYF.

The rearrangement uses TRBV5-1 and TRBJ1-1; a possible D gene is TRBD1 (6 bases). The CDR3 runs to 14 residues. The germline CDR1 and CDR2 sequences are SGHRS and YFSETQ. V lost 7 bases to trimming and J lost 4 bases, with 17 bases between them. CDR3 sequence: CASGNREGGTEAFF. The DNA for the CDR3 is TGCGCCAGCGGTAACAGGGAAGGTGGCACTGAAGCTTTCTTT.

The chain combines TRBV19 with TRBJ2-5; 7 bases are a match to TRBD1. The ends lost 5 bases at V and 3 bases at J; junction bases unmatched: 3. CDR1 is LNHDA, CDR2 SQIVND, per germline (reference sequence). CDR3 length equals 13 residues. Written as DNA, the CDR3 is TGTGCCAGTAGTCTCGGGACAGAAGAGACCCAGTACTTC. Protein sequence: CASSLGTEETQYF.

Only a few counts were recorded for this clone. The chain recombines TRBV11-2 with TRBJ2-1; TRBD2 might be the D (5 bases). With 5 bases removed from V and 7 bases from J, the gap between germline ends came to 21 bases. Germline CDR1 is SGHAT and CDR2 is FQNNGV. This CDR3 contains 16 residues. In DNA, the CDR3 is TGTGCCAGCAGCCCTGGACTTACTAAAGTCCAAAATGAGCAGTTCTTC. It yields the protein CASSPGLTKVQNEQFF. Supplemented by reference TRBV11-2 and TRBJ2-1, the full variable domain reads EAGVAQSPRYKIIEKRQSVAFWCNPISGHATLYWYQQILGQGPKLLIQFQNNGVVDDSQLPKDRFSAERLKGVDSTLKIQPAKLEDSAVYLCASSPGLTKVQNEQFFGPGTRLTVL.

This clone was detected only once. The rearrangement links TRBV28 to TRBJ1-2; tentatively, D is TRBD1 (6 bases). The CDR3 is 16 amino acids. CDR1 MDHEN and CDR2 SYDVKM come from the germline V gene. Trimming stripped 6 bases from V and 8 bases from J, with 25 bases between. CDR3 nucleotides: TGTGCCAGCAGCCTACCCCCCTGGCAGGGGTGGGAAGGCTACACCTTC. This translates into CASSLPPWQGWEGYTF.

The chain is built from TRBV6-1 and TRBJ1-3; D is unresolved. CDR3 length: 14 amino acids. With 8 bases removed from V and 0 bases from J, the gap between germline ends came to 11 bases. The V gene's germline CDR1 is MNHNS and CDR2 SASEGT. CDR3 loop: CASGRARSGNTIYF. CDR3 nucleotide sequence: TGTGCCAGCGGACGGGCACGCTCTGGAAACACCATATATTTT.

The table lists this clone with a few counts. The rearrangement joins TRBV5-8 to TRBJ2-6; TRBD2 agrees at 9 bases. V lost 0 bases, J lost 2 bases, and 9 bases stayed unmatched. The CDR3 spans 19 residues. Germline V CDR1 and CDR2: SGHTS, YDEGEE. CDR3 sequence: CASSLVQGLAGTGANVLTF. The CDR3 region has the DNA TGTGCCAGCAGCTTGGTGCAGGGGCTAGCGGGAACTGGGGCCAACGTCCTGACTTTC.

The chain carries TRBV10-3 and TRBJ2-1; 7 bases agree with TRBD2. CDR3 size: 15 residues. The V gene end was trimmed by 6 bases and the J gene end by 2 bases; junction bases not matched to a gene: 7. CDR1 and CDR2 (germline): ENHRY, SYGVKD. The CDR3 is CAISGAAGPYNEQFF. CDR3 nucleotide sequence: TGTGCCATCAGCGGGGCAGCGGGACCCTACAATGAGCAGTTCTTC.

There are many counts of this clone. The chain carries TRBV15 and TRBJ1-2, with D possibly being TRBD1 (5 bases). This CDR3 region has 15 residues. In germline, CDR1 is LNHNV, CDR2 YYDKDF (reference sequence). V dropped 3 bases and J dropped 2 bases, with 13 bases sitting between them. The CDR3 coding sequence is TGTGCCACCAGCAGCCCCGGGACGGCGAACTATGGCTACACCTTC. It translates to CATSSPGTANYGYTF.

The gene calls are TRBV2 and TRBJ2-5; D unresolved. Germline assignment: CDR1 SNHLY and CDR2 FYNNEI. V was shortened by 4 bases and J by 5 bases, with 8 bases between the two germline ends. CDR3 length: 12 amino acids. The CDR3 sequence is CASSVGRETQYF. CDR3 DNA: TGTGCCAGCAGTGTGGGCCGGGAGACCCAGTACTTC.

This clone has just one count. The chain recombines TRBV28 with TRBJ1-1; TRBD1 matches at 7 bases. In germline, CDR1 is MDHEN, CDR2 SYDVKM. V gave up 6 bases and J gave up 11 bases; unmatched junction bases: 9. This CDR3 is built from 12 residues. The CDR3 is CASRSATGLAFF. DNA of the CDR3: TGTGCCAGCAGATCCGCGACAGGGTTGGCTTTCTTT.

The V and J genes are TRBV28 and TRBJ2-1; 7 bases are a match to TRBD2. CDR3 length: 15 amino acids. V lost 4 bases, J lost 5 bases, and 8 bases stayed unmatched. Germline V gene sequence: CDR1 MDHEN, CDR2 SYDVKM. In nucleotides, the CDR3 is TGTGCCAGCAGTTCTACCGGGACTAACCACAATGAGCAGTTCTTC. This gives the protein CASSSTGTNHNEQFF.

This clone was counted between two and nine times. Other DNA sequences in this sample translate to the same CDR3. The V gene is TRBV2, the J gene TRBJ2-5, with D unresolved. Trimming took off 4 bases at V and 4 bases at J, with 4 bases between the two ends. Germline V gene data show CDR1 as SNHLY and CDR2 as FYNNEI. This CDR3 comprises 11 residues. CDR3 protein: CASSGRETQYF. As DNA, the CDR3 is TGTGCCAGCAGTGGTCGAGAGACCCAGTACTTC.

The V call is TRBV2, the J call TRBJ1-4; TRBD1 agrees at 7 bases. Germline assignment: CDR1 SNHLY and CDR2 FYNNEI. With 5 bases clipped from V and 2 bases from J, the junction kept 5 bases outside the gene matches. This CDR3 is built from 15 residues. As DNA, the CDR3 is TGTGCCAGCAGTCGCCAGGGGGGGACTAATGAAAAACTGTTTTTT. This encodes CASSRQGGTNEKLFF.

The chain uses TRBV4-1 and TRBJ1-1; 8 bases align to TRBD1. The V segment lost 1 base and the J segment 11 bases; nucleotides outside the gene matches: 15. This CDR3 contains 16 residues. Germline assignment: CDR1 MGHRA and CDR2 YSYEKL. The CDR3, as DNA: TGCGCCAGCAGCCAAGGCCGGGACAGGCCCATCAAGAGGGCTTTCTTT. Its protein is CASSQGRDRPIKRAFF.

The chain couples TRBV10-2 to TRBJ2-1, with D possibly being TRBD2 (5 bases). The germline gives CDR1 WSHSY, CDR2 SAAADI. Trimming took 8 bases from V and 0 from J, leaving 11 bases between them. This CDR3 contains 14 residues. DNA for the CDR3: TGCGCCAGCGAAGCGGTTAGCTCCTACAATGAGCAGTTCTTC. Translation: CASEAVSSYNEQFF.